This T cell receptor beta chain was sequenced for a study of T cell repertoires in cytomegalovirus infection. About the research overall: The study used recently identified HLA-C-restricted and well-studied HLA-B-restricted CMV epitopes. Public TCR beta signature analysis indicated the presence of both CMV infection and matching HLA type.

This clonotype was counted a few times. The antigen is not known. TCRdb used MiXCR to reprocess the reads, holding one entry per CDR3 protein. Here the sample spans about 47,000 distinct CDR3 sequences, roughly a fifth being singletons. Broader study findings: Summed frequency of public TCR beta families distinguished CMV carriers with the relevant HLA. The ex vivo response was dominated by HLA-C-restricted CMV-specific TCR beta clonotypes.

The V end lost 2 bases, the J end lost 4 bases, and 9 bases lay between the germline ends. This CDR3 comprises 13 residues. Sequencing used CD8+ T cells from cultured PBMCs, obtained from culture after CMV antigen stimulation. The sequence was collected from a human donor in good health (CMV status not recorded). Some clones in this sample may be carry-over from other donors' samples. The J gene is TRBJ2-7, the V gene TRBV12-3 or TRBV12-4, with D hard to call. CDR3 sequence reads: CASSLLDRYEQYF. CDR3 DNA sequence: TGTGCCAGCAGTTTACTTGATAGGTACGAGCAGTACTTC.